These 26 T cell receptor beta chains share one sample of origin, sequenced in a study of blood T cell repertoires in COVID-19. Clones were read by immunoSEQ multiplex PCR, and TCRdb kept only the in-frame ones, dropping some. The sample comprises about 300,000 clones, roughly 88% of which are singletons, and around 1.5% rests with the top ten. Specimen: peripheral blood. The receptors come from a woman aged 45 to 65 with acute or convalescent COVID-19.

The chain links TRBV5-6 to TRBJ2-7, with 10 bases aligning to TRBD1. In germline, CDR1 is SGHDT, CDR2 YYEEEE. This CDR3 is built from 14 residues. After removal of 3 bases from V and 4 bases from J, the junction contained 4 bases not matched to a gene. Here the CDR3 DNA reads TGTGCCAGCAGCTGGGACAGGGGCAATTACGAGCAGTACTTC. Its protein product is CASSWDRGNYEQYF.

The DNA for the CDR3 is TGCAGCGTTGGAGGCACCCGCCGGGACTTAGGTTGGACCGGGGAGCTGTTTTTT. Protein: CSVGGTRRDLGWTGELFF. V is TRBV29-1 and J is TRBJ2-2; possible D gene TRBD2, 6 bases. The CDR3 extends over 18 amino acids. Trimming left V 4 bases short and J 5 bases short, with 26 bases between. The germline V gene encodes CDR1 SQVTM and CDR2 ANQGSEA.

CDR3: CASSQDRAPEAFF. CDR3 nucleotides: TGCGCCAGCAGCCAAGACAGGGCACCTGAAGCTTTCTTT. The chain recombines TRBV4-3 with TRBJ1-1, with D perhaps matching TRBD1 (5 bases). V was cut by 0 bases and J by 6 bases, with 8 bases left in between. The CDR3 runs to 13 residues. Germline V gives CDR1 LGHNA, CDR2 YSLEER.

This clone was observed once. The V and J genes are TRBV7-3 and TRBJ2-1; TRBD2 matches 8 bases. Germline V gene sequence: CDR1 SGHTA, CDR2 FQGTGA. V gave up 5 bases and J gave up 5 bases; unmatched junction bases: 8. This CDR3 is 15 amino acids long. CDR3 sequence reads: CASSRPGTRDNEQFF. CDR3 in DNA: TGTGCCAGCAGCCGACCCGGGACTAGAGACAATGAGCAGTTCTTC.

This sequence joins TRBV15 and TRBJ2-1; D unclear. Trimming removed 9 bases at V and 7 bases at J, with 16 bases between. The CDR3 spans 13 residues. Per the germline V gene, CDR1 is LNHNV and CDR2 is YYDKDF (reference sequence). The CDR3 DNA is TGTGCCACTTCCGAGGCGGCGTGGAATGAGCAGTTCTTC. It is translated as CATSEAAWNEQFF. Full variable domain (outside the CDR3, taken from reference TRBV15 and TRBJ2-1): DAMVIQNPRYQVTQFGKPVTLSCSQTLNHNVMYWYQQKSSQAPKLLFHYYDKDFNNEADTPDNFQSRRPNTSFCFLDIRSPGLGDTAMYLCATSEAAWNEQFFGPGTRLTVL.

CDR3: CAIRTSALEGPSSYNEQFF. The CDR3 DNA follows: TGTGCCATCCGGACTAGCGCCCTAGAGGGGCCCAGCTCCTACAATGAGCAGTTCTTC. The chain combines TRBV10-3 with TRBJ2-1, with 9 bases matching TRBD2. J lost 0 bases, V lost 8 bases, and 17 bases had no gene match. The CDR3 is 19 amino acids. CDR1 ENHRY and CDR2 SYGVKD come from the germline V gene.

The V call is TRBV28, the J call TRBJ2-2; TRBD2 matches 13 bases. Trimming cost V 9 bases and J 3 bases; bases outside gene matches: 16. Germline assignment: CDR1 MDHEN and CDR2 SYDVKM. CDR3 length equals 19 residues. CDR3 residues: CARYEPGLAGQRYTGELFF. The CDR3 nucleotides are TGTGCCAGGTATGAACCGGGACTAGCGGGACAAAGGTACACCGGGGAGCTGTTTTTT. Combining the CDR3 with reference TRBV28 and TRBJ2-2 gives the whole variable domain DVKVTQSSRYLVKRTGEKVFLECVQDMDHENMFWYRQDPGLGLRLIYFSYDVKMKEKGDIPEGYSVSREKKERFSLILESASTNQTSMYLCARYEPGLAGQRYTGELFFGEGSRLTVL.

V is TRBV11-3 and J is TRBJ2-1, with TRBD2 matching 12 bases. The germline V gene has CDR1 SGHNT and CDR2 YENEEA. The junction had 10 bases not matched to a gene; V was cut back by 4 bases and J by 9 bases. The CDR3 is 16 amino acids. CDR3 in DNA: TGTGCCAGCAGCTCGGCTAGCGGGAGGGCGATAGGTGAGCAGTTCTTC. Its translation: CASSSASGRAIGEQFF.

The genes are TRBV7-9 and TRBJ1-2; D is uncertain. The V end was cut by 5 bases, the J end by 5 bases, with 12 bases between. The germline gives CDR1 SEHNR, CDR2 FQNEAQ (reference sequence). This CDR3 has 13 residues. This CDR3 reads CASSPMGGYGYTF. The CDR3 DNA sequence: TGTGCCAGCAGCCCCATGGGAGGGTATGGCTACACCTTC.

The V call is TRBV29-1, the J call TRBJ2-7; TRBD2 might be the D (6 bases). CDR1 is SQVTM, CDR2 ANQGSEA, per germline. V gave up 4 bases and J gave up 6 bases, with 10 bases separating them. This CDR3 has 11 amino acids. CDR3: CSVARDSEQYF. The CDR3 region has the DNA TGCAGCGTTGCCCGGGACTCCGAGCAGTACTTC.

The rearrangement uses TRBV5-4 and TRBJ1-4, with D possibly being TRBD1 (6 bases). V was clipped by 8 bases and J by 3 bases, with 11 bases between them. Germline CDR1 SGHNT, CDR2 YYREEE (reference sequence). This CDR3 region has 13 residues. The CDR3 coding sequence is TGTGCCAGAAACAGGGAAGCTAATGAAAAACTGTTTTTT. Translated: CARNREANEKLFF.

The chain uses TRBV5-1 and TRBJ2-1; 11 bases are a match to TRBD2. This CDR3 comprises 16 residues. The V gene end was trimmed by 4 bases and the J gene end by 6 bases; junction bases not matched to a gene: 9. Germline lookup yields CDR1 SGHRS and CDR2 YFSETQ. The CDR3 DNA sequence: TGCGCCAGCAGCCCCCTTAGCGGGAGGGCAGGCAATGAGCAGTTCTTC. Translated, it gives CASSPLSGRAGNEQFF.

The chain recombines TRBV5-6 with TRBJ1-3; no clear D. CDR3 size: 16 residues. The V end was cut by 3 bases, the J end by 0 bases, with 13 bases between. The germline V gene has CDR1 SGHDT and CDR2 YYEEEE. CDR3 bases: TGTGCCAGCAGCTCGAGATTGATGAGCTCTGGAAACACCATATATTTT. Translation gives CASSSRLMSSGNTIYF.

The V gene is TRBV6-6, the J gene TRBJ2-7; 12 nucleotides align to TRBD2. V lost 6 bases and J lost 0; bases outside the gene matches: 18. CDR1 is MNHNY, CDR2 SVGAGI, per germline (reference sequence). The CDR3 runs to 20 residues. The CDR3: CASSPRPPTSGSGSSYEQYF. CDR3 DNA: TGTGCCAGCAGCCCCCGCCCCCCGACTAGCGGGAGTGGGAGCTCCTACGAGCAGTACTTC.

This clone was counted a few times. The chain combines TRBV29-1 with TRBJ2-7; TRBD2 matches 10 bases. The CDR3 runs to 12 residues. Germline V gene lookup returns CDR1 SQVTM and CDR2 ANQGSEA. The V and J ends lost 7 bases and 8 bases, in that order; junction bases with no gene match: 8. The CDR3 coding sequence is TGCAGCGCTTTGAGCGGGGGGGCTCAGCAGTACTTC. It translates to CSALSGGAQQYF.

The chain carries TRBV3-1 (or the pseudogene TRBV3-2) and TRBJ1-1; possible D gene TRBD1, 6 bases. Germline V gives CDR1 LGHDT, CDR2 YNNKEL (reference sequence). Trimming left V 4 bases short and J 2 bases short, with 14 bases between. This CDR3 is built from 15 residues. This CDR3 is CASSRLQGINTEAFF. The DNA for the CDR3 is TGTGCCAGCAGCCGACTTCAGGGGATAAACACTGAAGCTTTCTTT.

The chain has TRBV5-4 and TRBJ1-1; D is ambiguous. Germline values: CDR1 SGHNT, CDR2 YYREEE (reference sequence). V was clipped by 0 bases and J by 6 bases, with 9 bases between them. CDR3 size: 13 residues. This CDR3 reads CASSLDRQSEAFF. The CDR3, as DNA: TGTGCCAGCAGCTTGGACCGTCAGTCTGAAGCTTTCTTT.

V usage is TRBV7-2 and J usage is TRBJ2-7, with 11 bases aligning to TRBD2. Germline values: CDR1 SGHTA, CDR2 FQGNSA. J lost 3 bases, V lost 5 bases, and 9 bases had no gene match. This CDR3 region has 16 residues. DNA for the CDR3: TGTGCCAGCAGCCCCCTAGCGGGAGGAGGTCTCTACGAGCAGTACTTC. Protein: CASSPLAGGGLYEQYF. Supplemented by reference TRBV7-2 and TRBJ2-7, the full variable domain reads GAGVSQSPSNKVTEKGKDVELRCDPISGHTALYWYRQSLGQGLEFLIYFQGNSAPDKSGLPSDRFSAERTGGSVSTLTIQRTQQEDSAVYLCASSPLAGGGLYEQYFGPGTRLTVT.

The CDR3 DNA is TGTGCCAGCGGAGTGGGGAGGAGTTGGGAGCAGTTCTTC. Its protein is CASGVGRSWEQFF. The V gene is TRBV28, the J gene TRBJ2-1; possibly TRBD2 for D (6 bases). The ends were cut back, 8 bases at V and 10 bases at J, with 18 bases in the middle. Per the germline V gene, CDR1 is MDHEN and CDR2 is SYDVKM. The CDR3 totals 13 residues.

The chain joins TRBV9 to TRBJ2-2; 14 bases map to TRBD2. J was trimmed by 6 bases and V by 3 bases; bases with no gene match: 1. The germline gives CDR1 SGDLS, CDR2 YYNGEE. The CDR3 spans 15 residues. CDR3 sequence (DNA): TGTGCCAGCAGCGAGACTAGCGGGAGGGCCGGGGAGCTGTTTTTT. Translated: CASSETSGRAGELFF.

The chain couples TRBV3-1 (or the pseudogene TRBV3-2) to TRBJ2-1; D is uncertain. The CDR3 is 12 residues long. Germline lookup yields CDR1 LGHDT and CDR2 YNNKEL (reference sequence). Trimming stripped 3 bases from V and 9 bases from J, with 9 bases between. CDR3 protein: CASSQFSREQFF. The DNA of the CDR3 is TGTGCCAGCAGCCAGTTTAGCCGTGAGCAGTTCTTC.

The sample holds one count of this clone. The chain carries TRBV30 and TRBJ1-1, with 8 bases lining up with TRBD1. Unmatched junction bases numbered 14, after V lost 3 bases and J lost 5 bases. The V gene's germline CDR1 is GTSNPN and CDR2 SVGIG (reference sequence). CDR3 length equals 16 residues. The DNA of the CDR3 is TGTGCCTGGAGGCCCCTAGGGACAGGTTATTCGACTGAAGCTTTCTTT. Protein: CAWRPLGTGYSTEAFF.

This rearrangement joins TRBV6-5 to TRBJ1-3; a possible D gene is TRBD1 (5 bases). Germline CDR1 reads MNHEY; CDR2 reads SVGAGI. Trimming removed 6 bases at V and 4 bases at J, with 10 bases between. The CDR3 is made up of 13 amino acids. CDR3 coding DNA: TGTGCCAGCAGCGGTGACAGCGGAAACACCATATATTTT. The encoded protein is CASSGDSGNTIYF.

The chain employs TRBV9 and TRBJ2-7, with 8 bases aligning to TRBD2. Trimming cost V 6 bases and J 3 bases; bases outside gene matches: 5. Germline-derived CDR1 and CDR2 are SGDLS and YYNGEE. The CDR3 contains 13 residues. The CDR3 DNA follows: TGTGCCAGCACCCCCGCGGGGGGCTACGAGCAGTACTTC. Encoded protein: CASTPAGGYEQYF.

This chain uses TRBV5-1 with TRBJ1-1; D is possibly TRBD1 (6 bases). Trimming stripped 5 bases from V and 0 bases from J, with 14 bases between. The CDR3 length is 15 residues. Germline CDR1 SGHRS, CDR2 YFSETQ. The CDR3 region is CASRTETGMNTEAFF. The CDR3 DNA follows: TGCGCCAGCAGAACAGAGACAGGCATGAACACTGAAGCTTTCTTT.

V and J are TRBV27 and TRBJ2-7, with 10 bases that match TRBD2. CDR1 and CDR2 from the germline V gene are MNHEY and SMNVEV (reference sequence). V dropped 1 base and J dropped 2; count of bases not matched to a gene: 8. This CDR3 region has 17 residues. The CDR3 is CASSLYSSGRSPYEQYF. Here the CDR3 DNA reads TGTGCCAGCAGTTTATATAGTAGCGGGAGGTCCCCCTACGAGCAGTACTTC.